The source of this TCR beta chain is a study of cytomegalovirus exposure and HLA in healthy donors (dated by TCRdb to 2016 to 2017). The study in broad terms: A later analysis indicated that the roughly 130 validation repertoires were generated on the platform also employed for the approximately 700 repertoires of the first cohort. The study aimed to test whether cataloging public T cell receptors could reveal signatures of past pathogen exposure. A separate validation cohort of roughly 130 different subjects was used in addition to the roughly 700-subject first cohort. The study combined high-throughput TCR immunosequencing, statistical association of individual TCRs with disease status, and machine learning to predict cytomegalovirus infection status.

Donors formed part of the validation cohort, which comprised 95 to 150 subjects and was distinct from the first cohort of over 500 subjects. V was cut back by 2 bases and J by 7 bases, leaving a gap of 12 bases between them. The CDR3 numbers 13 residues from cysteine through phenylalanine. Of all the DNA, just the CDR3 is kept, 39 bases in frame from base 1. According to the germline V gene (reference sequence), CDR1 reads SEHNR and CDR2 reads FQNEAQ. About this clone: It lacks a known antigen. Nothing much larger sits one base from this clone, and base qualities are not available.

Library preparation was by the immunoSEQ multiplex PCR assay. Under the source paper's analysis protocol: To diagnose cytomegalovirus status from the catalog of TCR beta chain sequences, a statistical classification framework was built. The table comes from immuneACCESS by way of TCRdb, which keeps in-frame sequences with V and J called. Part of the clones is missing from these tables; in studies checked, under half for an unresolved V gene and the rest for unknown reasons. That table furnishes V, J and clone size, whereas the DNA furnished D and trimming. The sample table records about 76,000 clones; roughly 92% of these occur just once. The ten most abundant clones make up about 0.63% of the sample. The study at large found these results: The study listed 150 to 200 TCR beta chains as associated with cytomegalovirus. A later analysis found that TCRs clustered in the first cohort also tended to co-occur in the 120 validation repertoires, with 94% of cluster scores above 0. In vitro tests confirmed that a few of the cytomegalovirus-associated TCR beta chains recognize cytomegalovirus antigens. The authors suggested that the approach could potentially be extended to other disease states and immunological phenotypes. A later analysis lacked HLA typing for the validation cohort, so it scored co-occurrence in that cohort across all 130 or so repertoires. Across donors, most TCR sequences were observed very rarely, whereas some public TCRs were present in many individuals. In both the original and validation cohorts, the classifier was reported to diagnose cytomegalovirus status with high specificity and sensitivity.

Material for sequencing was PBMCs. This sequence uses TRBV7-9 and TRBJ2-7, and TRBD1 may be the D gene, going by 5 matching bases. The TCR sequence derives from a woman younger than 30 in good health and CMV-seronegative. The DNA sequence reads TGTGCCAGCAGCTTAAGGGGCCGGCAGGAGCAGTACTTC. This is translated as CASSLRGRQEQYF. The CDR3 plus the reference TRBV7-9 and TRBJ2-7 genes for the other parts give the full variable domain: DTGVSQNPRHKITKRGQNVTFRCDPISEHNRLYWYRQTLGQGPEFLTYFQNEAQLEKSRLLSDRFSAERPKGSFSTLEIQRTEQGDSAMYLCASSLRGRQEQYFGPGTRLTVT.